Below, one T cell receptor beta chain is given with its context. As originally analysed: Reference gene primer amplification gave nucleated cell count estimates. Generated by immunoSEQ multiplex PCR, the TCRdb table keeps only in-frame clones and is missing some. D and trimming were read from the DNA, whereas the V and J calls and clone size are those reported in that table. This sample has about 150,000 clones, with roughly 78% found just once. The sample is drawn from a study of blood T cell repertoires in COVID-19. Study-level background: The United States, Italy and Spain were the sources of the acute and convalescent COVID-19 samples. T cells, B-cell-depleted T cells, or PBMCs provided the cDNA or gDNA that served as material.

This CDR3 is built from 12 residues. V was shortened by 10 bases and J by 2 bases, with 11 bases between the two germline ends. Germline assignment: CDR1 ENHRY and CDR2 SYGVKD. The sequenced material came from peripheral blood. The chain couples TRBV10-3 to TRBJ1-1; D might be TRBD1 (5 bases). The receptor was isolated from a man of 80 years or more with acute or convalescent COVID-19. CDR3 sequence: CATKTVNTEAFF. In DNA form, the CDR3 reads TGTGCCACAAAGACAGTAAACACTGAAGCTTTCTTT.